These 19 T cell receptor beta chains were all obtained from the same sample, sequenced in a study of early T cells in non-severe SARS-CoV-2 infection. One entry per CDR3 protein results from TCRdb running MiXCR on the 5' RACE reads. The table shows approximately 60,000 distinct CDR3 sequences, with roughly 13% occurring only once. Sequencing was carried out using whole blood. The receptors derive from an adult who was a healthcare worker with PCR-confirmed SARS-CoV-2 infection or an uninfected control (not recorded which).

This clonotype was counted at least ten times. The chain combines TRBV7-2 with TRBJ2-3, with D possibly TRBD1 on 5 matching bases. CDR1 is SGHTA, CDR2 FQGNSA, per germline. Trimming pared 5 bases from V and 8 bases from J, leaving 23 bases between. The CDR3 sequence is 16 residues long. In DNA, the CDR3 is TGTGCCAGCAGCCCAGGCGGTAGGGGATCGACGTTTACGCAGTATTTT. Amino acids: CASSPGGRGSTFTQYF.

This clonotype was observed many times. J is TRBJ1-6 and V is TRBV20-1; no clear D gene. From germline, CDR1 is DFQATT and CDR2 SNEGSKA (reference sequence). V dropped 4 bases and J dropped 12 bases, with 7 bases sitting between them. The CDR3 is made up of 10 amino acids. This CDR3 reads CSAIRQPLHF. DNA for the CDR3: TGCAGTGCTATTCGTCAACCCCTCCACTTT.

In its sample, this clonotype was seen a few times. The chain is built from TRBV9 and TRBJ1-2; D is unresolved. CDR1 is SGDLS, CDR2 YYNGEE, per germline. Trimming removed 4 bases at V and 8 bases at J, with 15 bases between. This CDR3 is 13 amino acids long. The chain's CDR3 is CASSRHQPYGYTF. In DNA, the CDR3 is TGTGCCAGCAGCCGTCACCAACCTTACGGCTACACCTTC.

This clonotype was recorded many times. The rearrangement joins TRBV27 to TRBJ2-7; D remains unclear. The CDR3 covers 13 residues. V lost 3 bases and J 5 bases, leaving 11 bases between the germline ends. Germline V CDR1 and CDR2: MNHEY, SMNVEV (reference sequence). CDR3: CASSFEVGNEQYF. The CDR3 DNA follows: TGTGCCAGCAGTTTTGAAGTGGGGAACGAGCAGTACTTC.

This clonotype is termed medium-sized. The rearrangement uses TRBV7-9 and TRBJ2-3; 9 bases fit TRBD1. Germline CDR1 reads SEHNR; CDR2 reads FQNEAQ (reference sequence). The length of the CDR3 is 16 residues. V was pared by 5 bases and J by 0 bases, with 6 bases of the junction left unmatched. The CDR3, as DNA: TGTGCCAGCAGCCCTAACACAGGGGGCAGCACAGATACGCAGTATTTT. It codes for CASSPNTGGSTDTQYF.

Many counts were recorded for this clonotype. The rearrangement links TRBV9 to TRBJ2-2, with unresolved D. From germline, CDR1 is SGDLS and CDR2 YYNGEE. Trimming pared 0 bases from V and 8 bases from J, leaving 14 bases between. CDR3 length equals 15 residues. CDR3 sequence reads: CASSVDESFRGELFF. The DNA of the CDR3 is TGTGCCAGCAGCGTAGATGAGAGCTTCAGGGGGGAGCTGTTTTTT. Based on the CDR3 plus reference TRBV9 and TRBJ2-2, the full variable domain is DSGVTQTPKHLITATGQRVTLRCSPRSGDLSVYWYQQSLDQGLQFLIQYYNGEERAKGNILERFSAQQFPDLHSELNLSSLELGDSALYFCASSVDESFRGELFFGEGSRLTVL.

This clonotype was counted between two and nine times. This chain uses TRBV6-2 or TRBV6-3 with TRBJ1-4; D may be TRBD1 (6 bases). V was shortened by 6 bases and J by 1 base, with 12 bases between the two germline ends. Germline values: CDR1 MNHEY, CDR2 SVGEGT. This CDR3 comprises 15 residues. CDR3 DNA: TGTGCCAGCAGACGCCCACAGGGAACTAATGAAAAACTGTTTTTT. Its protein product is CASRRPQGTNEKLFF.

This clonotype was observed many times. This chain connects TRBV6-5 to TRBJ2-7; the match to TRBD2 covers 15 bases. This CDR3 contains 17 residues. From germline, CDR1 is MNHEY and CDR2 SVGAGI. Unmatched junction bases numbered 12, after V lost 6 bases and J lost 6 bases. DNA of the CDR3: TGTGCCAGCAGATACACAGGACTAGCGGGAGGGCCGTCCGAGCAGTACTTC. Its translation: CASRYTGLAGGPSEQYF.

At least ten counts were recorded for this clonotype. The chain has TRBV18 and TRBJ2-7, with D possibly matching TRBD1 (6 bases). Germline lookup yields CDR1 KGHSH and CDR2 LQKENI. This CDR3 is built from 12 residues. V lost 4 bases to trimming and J lost 5 bases, with 9 bases between them. In DNA form, the CDR3 reads TGTGCCAGCTCACAGGGGGTCCACGAGCAGTACTTC. This encodes CASSQGVHEQYF. Complete variable domain (other parts from reference TRBV18 and TRBJ2-7): NAGVMQNPRHLVRRRGQEARLRCSPMKGHSHVYWYRQLPEEGLKFMVYLQKENIIDESGMPKERFSAEFPKEGPSILRIQQVVRGDSAAYFCASSQGVHEQYFGPGTRLTVT.

The genes are TRBV29-1 and TRBJ1-1; D gene unclear. CDR3 length equals 12 residues. The V and J ends lost 3 bases and 0 bases respectively, with 5 bases between them. Germline V gene data show CDR1 as SQVTM and CDR2 as ANQGSEA. This chain's CDR3 is CSVEVVNTEAFF. DNA of the CDR3: TGCAGCGTTGAGGTGGTGAACACTGAAGCTTTCTTT.

This clonotype has at least ten counts. This chain connects TRBV6-5 to TRBJ2-3; the D gene is possibly TRBD1 (5 bases). The V and J ends lost 5 bases and 2 bases respectively, with 11 bases between them. The germline gives CDR1 MNHEY, CDR2 SVGAGI. CDR3 size: 14 residues. The CDR3 sequence is CASSLQGFTDTQYF. CDR3 coding DNA: TGTGCCAGCAGTCTTCAGGGTTTCACAGATACGCAGTATTTT.

V gene TRBV10-2 combines with J gene TRBJ1-2; D possibly corresponds to TRBD1 (5 bases). The CDR3 covers 14 residues. Deletions cut 7 bases from V and 5 bases from J, with 17 bases between. The germline CDR1 and CDR2 sequences are WSHSY and SAAADI. In DNA, the CDR3 is TGCGCCAGCACCTCCTCATCCGGGGCTTATGGCTACACCTTC. Protein sequence: CASTSSSGAYGYTF.

Note on this clonotype: One end of the junction varies from germline; a read error may be responsible. The chain links TRBV12-3 or TRBV12-4 to TRBJ2-7, with 8 positions matching TRBD1. The CDR3 totals 13 residues. In nucleotides, the CDR3 is TGTGCCAGCAGTTTAGAGTTGGGGACAGGAACGGACTTC. Translation: CASSLELGTGTDF.

This clonotype showed up just a few times. This rearrangement joins TRBV25-1 to TRBJ1-1; 7 positions agree with TRBD1. V lost 4 bases and J lost 4; bases outside the gene matches: 9. This CDR3 has 15 residues. Germline V gene lookup returns CDR1 MGHDK and CDR2 SYGVNS. The CDR3 nucleotides are TGTGCCAGCAGTGCGCCGACAGGGATGCGCACTGAAGCTTTCTTT. It translates to CASSAPTGMRTEAFF.

This clonotype was recorded many times. The V and J genes are TRBV7-9 and TRBJ2-2; TRBD1 matches at 7 bases. Trimming took 2 bases from V and 2 from J; bases not matched to a gene: 2. CDR1 and CDR2 (germline): SEHNR, FQNEAQ (reference sequence). This CDR3 has 15 residues. CDR3: CASSLWDSNTGELFF. Written as DNA, the CDR3 is TGTGCCAGCAGCTTATGGGACAGCAACACCGGGGAGCTGTTTTTT.

The V and J genes are TRBV28 and TRBJ1-2, with 9 bases aligning to TRBD1. The J segment lost 4 bases and the V segment lost 5 bases, leaving 8 bases of the junction unmatched. This CDR3 is built from 15 residues. The V gene's germline CDR1 is MDHEN and CDR2 SYDVKM. For the CDR3, the DNA is TGTGCCAGCAGTCTCCGGGACAGGGCACTCTATGGCTACACCTTC. As protein: CASSLRDRALYGYTF.

The chain is built from TRBV7-9 and TRBJ1-2, with TRBD1 identical over 7 bases. V trimming: 0 bases; J trimming: 8 bases; junction bases outside the gene matches: 3. CDR3 size: 13 residues. CDR1 and CDR2 (germline): SEHNR, FQNEAQ (reference sequence). The CDR3 loop reads CASSLAGGAGYTF. The CDR3 region has the DNA TGTGCCAGCAGCTTAGCAGGGGGCGCCGGCTACACCTTC.

This clonotype was observed many times. V is TRBV6-6 and J is TRBJ2-2, with 7 bases matching TRBD2. The V segment lost 0 bases and the J segment 6 bases; nucleotides outside the gene matches: 10. Germline CDR1 and CDR2: MNHNY and SVGAGI (reference sequence). The CDR3 sequence is 17 residues long. CDR3 nucleotide sequence: TGTGCCAGCAGTTACTCGAGCGGGGCACCGTCGGCCGGGGAGCTGTTTTTT. Its translation is CASSYSSGAPSAGELFF.

The V gene is TRBV20-1, the J gene TRBJ1-1; D is possibly TRBD1 (6 bases). The CDR3 runs to 12 residues. Germline CDR1 and CDR2: DFQATT and SNEGSKA (reference sequence). V was pared by 4 bases and J by 6 bases, with 12 bases between. Here the CDR3 reads CSANTGKAEAFF. CDR3 DNA sequence: TGCAGTGCTAATACAGGGAAGGCTGAAGCTTTCTTT.